The 30 T cell receptor beta chains below all came from one sample that was sequenced in a study of CD8 T cells in ankylosing spondylitis. TCRdb recomputed calls from the 5' RACE reads with MiXCR, one row per CDR3 protein. The data hold approximately 110,000 distinct CDR3 sequences, with 24% observed a single time. The sequencing sample was made of synovial fluid, either unsorted or a sorted T cell fraction (not recorded which). Receptors were obtained from a male donor with ankylosing spondylitis.

This clonotype appeared a few times. The chain joins TRBV5-1 to TRBJ2-1; the match to TRBD2 covers 10 bases. CDR3 size: 15 residues. The germline CDR1 and CDR2 sequences are SGHRS and YFSETQ. Trimming removed 4 bases from V and 1 base from J; junction bases left unmatched: 2. The CDR3 protein is CASSAAGGSYNEQFF. The CDR3 region has the DNA TGCGCCAGCAGCGCAGCGGGGGGGTCCTACAATGAGCAGTTCTTC.

This clonotype has more than one count but fewer than ten. The chain employs TRBV2 and TRBJ2-3; a possible D gene is TRBD1 (6 bases). Trimming stripped 6 bases from V and 4 bases from J, with 17 bases between. The CDR3 consists of 15 residues. From germline, CDR1 is SNHLY and CDR2 FYNNEI. The CDR3 nucleotides read TGTGCCAGCAGCCTACAGGGATTGGGACCAGATACGCAGTATTTT. It translates to CASSLQGLGPDTQYF.

This clonotype is categorized as large (0.1 to 1%). CDR3 in amino acids: CSARETVWSGGSYNEQFF. The CDR3 DNA follows: TGCAGTGCTAGAGAAACGGTCTGGTCGGGGGGTTCCTACAATGAGCAGTTCTTC. This chain links TRBV20-1 with TRBJ2-1; 7 nucleotides match TRBD2. The CDR3 spans 18 residues. CDR1 is DFQATT, CDR2 SNEGSKA, per germline (reference sequence). Trimming at V came to 0 bases and at J to 1 base, leaving 12 bases not matched to a gene.

V gene TRBV20-1 combines with J gene TRBJ2-1, with TRBD2 identical over 9 bases. CDR3 length: 16 residues. Germline trimming cut 0 bases from V and 8 bases from J; bases unmatched to any gene: 11. Germline V CDR1 and CDR2: DFQATT, SNEGSKA (reference sequence). CDR3 DNA: TGCAGTGCTAGAGATGTGGGCGGGAGGGTCGGAGATGAGCAGTTCTTC. Residues: CSARDVGGRVGDEQFF.

This clonotype was found a few times. The chain joins TRBV6-2 or TRBV6-3 to TRBJ2-1, with D possibly matching TRBD2 (6 bases). Trimming removed 0 bases at V and 1 base at J, with 10 bases between. The germline CDR1 and CDR2 sequences are MNHEY and SVGEGT. This CDR3 is built from 16 residues. The DNA for the CDR3 is TGTGCCAGCAGTTACTCGAGCCTAGCGTCCTACAATGAGCAGTTCTTC. Amino acid sequence: CASSYSSLASYNEQFF.

This clonotype was seen repeatedly, ten times or more. The V and J genes are TRBV11-2 and TRBJ2-1; no reliable D call. The CDR3 extends over 13 amino acids. The V and J ends lost 4 bases and 9 bases respectively, with 13 bases between them. Germline values: CDR1 SGHAT, CDR2 FQNNGV. The CDR3 is CASSSDRDAEQFF. In nucleotides, the CDR3 is TGTGCCAGCAGCTCGGATAGAGATGCTGAGCAGTTCTTC.

The chain recombines TRBV5-1 with TRBJ1-2; TRBD1 aligns across 12 bases. The CDR3 contains 18 residues. Germline V gives CDR1 SGHRS, CDR2 YFSETQ. Losses at the gene ends were 4 bases for V and 0 bases for J; bases not matched to a gene: 10. The CDR3 DNA reads as TGCGCCAGCAGCCCGGGACAGGGGGCGACGCTGGCTAACTATGGCTACACCTTC. It encodes CASSPGQGATLANYGYTF.

This clonotype was observed a single time. The CDR3 DNA reads as TGTGCCAGCAGTTACGGCATGGATGAAAAACTGTTTTTT. This gives the protein CASSYGMDEKLFF. The V gene is TRBV6-5, the J gene TRBJ1-4; D unclear. CDR1 MNHEY and CDR2 SVGAGI come from the germline V gene. V was trimmed by 2 bases and J by 6 bases, leaving 7 bases between them. The CDR3 contains 13 residues.

This clonotype was seen only a few times. The J gene is TRBJ2-3, the V gene TRBV5-6; D remains ambiguous. V was clipped by 4 bases and J by 6 bases, with 15 bases between them. The germline gives CDR1 SGHDT, CDR2 YYEEEE. The CDR3 extends over 14 amino acids. The CDR3 bases are TGTGCCAGCAGCCCCGGCCAGAACGGGGATACGCAGTATTTT. As protein: CASSPGQNGDTQYF.

The chain links TRBV12-3 or TRBV12-4 to TRBJ2-2; no reliable D call. Trimming shortened V by 6 bases and J by 2 bases, and 10 bases separated the two germline ends. The length of the CDR3 is 14 residues. The CDR3 sequence is CASSLRPNTGELFF. In DNA, the CDR3 is TGTGCCAGCAGCCTGAGACCTAACACCGGGGAGCTGTTTTTT.

CDR3 in amino acids: CASSQGQDKVAAFF. The CDR3 nucleotides read TGTGCCAGCAGCCAAGGGCAGGATAAGGTAGCAGCTTTCTTT. The chain uses TRBV3-1 and TRBJ1-1, with no clear D. This CDR3 has 14 amino acids. Trimming took 1 base from V and 10 from J, leaving 16 bases between them. CDR1 is LGHDT and CDR2 is YNNKEL in the germline V gene (reference sequence).

This clonotype was seen a handful of times. The chain carries TRBV19 and TRBJ1-1; D is ambiguous. Germline lookup yields CDR1 LNHDA and CDR2 SQIVND (reference sequence). The CDR3 is 15 amino acids. V dropped 6 bases and J dropped 7 bases, with 21 bases sitting between them. The DNA of the CDR3 is TGTGCCAGTAGGCCCCTTTCTAACGCGAAGATTGAAGCTTTCTTT. Its protein is CASRPLSNAKIEAFF.

There are many counts of this clonotype. DNA for the CDR3: TGTGCCAGCAGCTCCCCGACAGGGAGGATCGCCGGGGAGCTGTTTTTT. Its translation is CASSSPTGRIAGELFF. The chain employs TRBV11-3 and TRBJ2-2, with D possibly matching TRBD1 (7 bases). The CDR3 contains 16 residues. V lost 4 bases and J lost 6, with 18 bases in between. The V gene's germline CDR1 is SGHNT and CDR2 YENEEA.

This clonotype was recorded many times. The chain has TRBV5-1 and TRBJ2-1; perhaps TRBD2 as D (6 bases). There are 15 residues in the CDR3. V was trimmed by 0 bases and J by 5 bases, leaving 12 bases between them. Germline-derived CDR1 and CDR2 are SGHRS and YFSETQ. The CDR3 protein is CASSLEGAGNNEQFF. The CDR3 nucleotides read TGCGCCAGCAGCTTGGAAGGGGCGGGGAACAATGAGCAGTTCTTC.

A few counts support this clonotype. The chain recombines TRBV7-9 with TRBJ1-1; 8 nucleotides agree with TRBD1. V lost 3 bases to trimming and J lost 5 bases; unmatched junction nucleotides: 5. Germline V gene sequence: CDR1 SEHNR, CDR2 FQNEAQ (reference sequence). This CDR3 has 14 residues. Written as DNA, the CDR3 is TGTGCCAGCAGCTTTTCAGGGGGCCGGACTGAAGCTTTCTTT. This gives the protein CASSFSGGRTEAFF.

The chain has TRBV7-2 and TRBJ1-6; D not resolved. Germline V gives CDR1 SGHTA, CDR2 FQGNSA. The CDR3 totals 16 residues. Trimming cost V 1 base and J 9 bases, with 16 bases left between them. The CDR3 DNA reads as TGTGCCAGCAGCTTAGTTCTGGGGATTGGCGGTTCACCCCTCCACTTT. Its protein product is CASSLVLGIGGSPLHF.

This clonotype has only a few counts. CDR3 region: CASRGSNKSPLHF. CDR3 sequence (DNA): TGTGCCAGCAGGGGGTCGAACAAATCACCCCTCCACTTT. V gene TRBV12-3 or TRBV12-4 combines with J gene TRBJ1-6; no clear D gene. Trimming pared 6 bases from V and 10 bases from J, leaving 13 bases between. The CDR3 contains 13 residues.

This clonotype was observed a handful of times. The chain joins TRBV20-1 to TRBJ2-1, with TRBD1 identical over 7 bases. After removal of 6 bases from V and 9 bases from J, the junction contained 11 bases not matched to a gene. Germline V CDR1 and CDR2: DFQATT, SNEGSKA (reference sequence). There are 13 residues in the CDR3. The CDR3 region is CSAGTDLYGEQFF. For the CDR3, the DNA is TGCAGTGCGGGGACAGACCTCTACGGTGAGCAGTTCTTC.

The chain carries TRBV6-5 and TRBJ2-7; 14 nucleotides line up with TRBD2. There are 15 residues in the CDR3. Germline V CDR1 and CDR2: MNHEY, SVGAGI. The J segment lost 4 bases and the V segment lost 4 bases, leaving 3 bases of the junction unmatched. The CDR3 DNA reads as TGTGCCAGCAGTTGGGGGACTAGCGGGAGATACGAGCAGTACGTC. Its translation: CASSWGTSGRYEQYV.

The V and J genes are TRBV5-1 and TRBJ2-5; no definite D call. Germline V gives CDR1 SGHRS, CDR2 YFSETQ. V was trimmed by 0 bases and J by 2 bases, leaving 8 bases between them. CDR3 length: 14 amino acids. The CDR3 sequence is CASSLVLNQETQYF. The CDR3 DNA follows: TGCGCCAGCAGCTTGGTACTAAATCAAGAGACCCAGTACTTC.

The chain couples TRBV6-1 to TRBJ2-7; D is possibly TRBD2 (5 bases). Germline V gives CDR1 MNHNS, CDR2 SASEGT. V was clipped by 3 bases and J by 5 bases, with 14 bases between them. The CDR3 runs 14 residues. The CDR3 region is CASSEIRSGDEQYV. The CDR3 DNA sequence: TGTGCCAGCAGTGAGATAAGGTCCGGGGACGAGCAGTACGTC.

This clonotype turned up a few times. The chain combines TRBV7-2 with TRBJ2-7, with 10 bases matching TRBD2. With V trimmed by 5 bases and J by 2 bases, 6 bases remained unmatched. The CDR3 sequence is 15 residues long. The V gene's germline CDR1 is SGHTA and CDR2 FQGNSA. CDR3 region: CASSPGLATTYEQYV. As DNA, the CDR3 is TGTGCCAGCAGCCCGGGACTAGCGACAACCTACGAGCAGTACGTC.

There are a few counts of this clonotype. The chain has TRBV5-5 and TRBJ2-7; D is perhaps TRBD1 or TRBD2 (5 bases each). The CDR3 extends over 14 amino acids. V dropped 1 base and J dropped 0 bases, with 8 bases sitting between them. CDR1 and CDR2 (germline): SGHKS, YYEKEE (reference sequence). For the CDR3, the DNA is TGTGCCAGCAGCTTGACCGGGACCTCCTACGAGCAGTACTTC. Translation: CASSLTGTSYEQYF.

The V gene is TRBV5-5, the J gene TRBJ2-7; no clear D. CDR1 is SGHKS and CDR2 is YYEKEE in the germline V gene (reference sequence). The V gene lost 3 bases and the J gene lost 3 bases, with 10 bases spanning the gap. The CDR3 has 13 amino acids. The CDR3 is CASSYSWDYEQYF. CDR3 DNA: TGTGCCAGCAGCTACTCATGGGACTACGAGCAGTACTTC. Looking up the rest from reference TRBV5-5 and TRBJ2-7 gives the full variable domain: DAGVTQSPTHLIKTRGQQVTLRCSPISGHKSVSWYQQVLGQGPQFIFQYYEKEERGRGNFPDRFSARQFPNYSSELNVNALLLGDSALYLCASSYSWDYEQYFGPGTRLTVT.

This clonotype has a handful of counts. V usage is TRBV10-1 and J usage is TRBJ2-1; D unclear. Trimming left V 4 bases short and J 7 bases short, with 8 bases between. Germline CDR1 and CDR2: WNHNN and SYGVQD (reference sequence). This CDR3 spans 12 amino acids. CDR3 sequence (DNA): TGCGCCAGCAGTGGCGTTAGGAATGAGCAGTTCTTC. Residues: CASSGVRNEQFF.

This clonotype occurred many times. The J gene is TRBJ1-2, the V gene TRBV24-1, with D maybe TRBD1 (5 bases). CDR3 length equals 14 residues. Trimming shortened V by 4 bases and J by 4 bases, and 12 bases separated the two germline ends. The germline CDR1 and CDR2 sequences are KGHDR and SFDVKD. Here the CDR3 reads CATSDRQRTYGYTF. CDR3 nucleotides: TGTGCCACCAGTGACCGACAGCGAACCTATGGCTACACCTTC.

This clonotype has more than one count but fewer than ten. The genes are TRBV20-1 and TRBJ2-3; 9 nucleotides match TRBD2. The CDR3 totals 15 residues. Germline loops: CDR1 DFQATT, CDR2 SNEGSKA (reference sequence). In DNA, the CDR3 is TGCAGCATGGGAGGGGGGGCTAGCGGGACGGATACGCAGTATTTT. Amino acid sequence: CSMGGGASGTDTQYF.

This clonotype was found a few times. The chain couples TRBV6-2 or TRBV6-3 to TRBJ2-3, with D maybe TRBD2 (6 bases). Germline V gene data show CDR1 as MNHEY and CDR2 as SVGEGT. Trimming cost V 2 bases and J 4 bases, with 10 bases left between them. There are 14 residues in the CDR3. CDR3 region: CASSYGGEPDTQYF. CDR3 sequence (DNA): TGTGCCAGCAGTTACGGAGGGGAGCCAGATACGCAGTATTTT.

The chain has TRBV4-2 and TRBJ2-6; 7 bases align to TRBD2. Germline CDR1 LGHNA, CDR2 YNFKEQ. Trimming cost V 6 bases and J 6 bases; bases outside gene matches: 17. This CDR3 is built from 18 residues. CDR3 DNA sequence: TGTGCCAGCAGTCAAATCACTAGCGCCGATCGAAAGGCCAACGTCCTGACTTTC. It specifies CASSQITSADRKANVLTF.

The rearrangement uses TRBV28 and TRBJ1-6; D uncertain. The CDR3 spans 16 residues. CDR1 is MDHEN, CDR2 SYDVKM, per germline. Trimming cost V 7 bases and J 8 bases, with 21 bases left between them. CDR3 amino acids: CASKKGPLAEDSPLHF. CDR3 nucleotides: TGTGCCAGCAAAAAAGGCCCCCTAGCCGAAGATTCACCCCTCCACTTT.